These T cell receptor beta chains were read from a single sample in a study of cytomegalovirus exposure and HLA in healthy donors. Here immunoSEQ multiplex PCR was the method, and the copy in TCRdb shows in-frame clones only, minus some. Seen here are about 210,000 clones, roughly four fifths observed once, and the top ten hold about 10%. Sequencing was carried out using PBMCs. These receptor sequences come from a woman aged 45-65 years in good health and CMV-seropositive. CDR3s include the opening cysteine and the closing phenylalanine or tryptophan. A D gene is named only where the DNA matches it firmly. Rows may omit the clone size; those that give it use once, few, many or a size class.

TRBJ1-4,TRBV7-6,-,-,TGTGCCAGCAGCTTAAGGCCACAGGTGAATGAAAAACTGTTTTTT,CASSLRPQVNEKLFF
TRBJ2-2,TRBV11-3,once,TRBD2,TGTGCCAGCAGCTTCGGGGGGAGGTACACCGGGGAGCTGTTTTTT,CASSFGGRYTGELFF
TRBJ2-5,TRBV27,-,TRBD1,TGTGCCAGCAGTTTATATTGGACAGGGTCCAAAGAGACCCAGTACTTC,CASSLYWTGSKETQYF
TRBJ2-1,TRBV30,-,-,TGTGCCTGGAGTAAACGGGGATCCTCCTACAATGAGCAGTTCTTC,CAWSKRGSSYNEQFF
TRBJ1-5,TRBV19,-,-,TGTGCCAGTAGTGGACTGATCAATCAGCCCCAGCATTTT,CASSGLINQPQHF
TRBJ2-7,TRBV6-1,-,-,TGTGCCAGCAGTAGTCAGGGGCCCTACGAGCAGTACTTC,CASSSQGPYEQYF
TRBJ2-5,TRBV7-7,-,TRBD2,TGTGCCAGCAGCTTAGCGGGGGGGTATGAGACCCAGTACTTC,CASSLAGGYETQYF
TRBJ2-1,TRBV7-2,-,-,TGTGCCAGCAGCTCGTGGGCCGATAATATGGAGCAGTTCTTC,CASSSWADNMEQFF
TRBJ1-2,TRBV6-5,-,TRBD1,TGTGCCAGCAGTTTGAGGACAGGGTATGGCTACACCTTC,CASSLRTGYGYTF
TRBJ2-5,TRBV5-5,-,-,TGTGCCAGCAGCTTGTCGGTGGAGACCCAGTACTTC,CASSLSVETQYF
TRBJ1-1,TRBV6-5,few,-,TGTGCCAGCAGTCGAGGCGCGGGGGAGGTCACTGAAGCTTTCTTT,CASSRGAGEVTEAFF
TRBJ2-5,TRBV10-1,-,-,TGCGCCAGCAGTGGTTCGACTGATTACCAAGAGACCCAGTACTTC,CASSGSTDYQETQYF
TRBJ1-2,TRBV29-1,-,TRBD1,TGCAGCGTCATACAGGGGGCGGCCTATGGCTACACCTTC,CSVIQGAAYGYTF
TRBJ2-7,TRBV7-9,-,-,TGTTCCAGCAGCTTGCAGGGCGGCGAGCAGTACTTC,CSSSLQGGEQYF
TRBJ1-5,TRBV6-5,-,-,TGTGCCAGCAGTTACGGCGGTAGCAATCAGCCCCAGCATTTT,CASSYGGSNQPQHF
TRBJ2-7,TRBV30,-,TRBD1,TGTGCCTGGAGTGTAGGGGGCCCTGGGCAGTACTTC,CAWSVGGPGQYF
TRBJ1-4,TRBV2,few,TRBD1,TGTGCCAGCAGGTACAGGGGCGGAGAAAAACTGTTTTTT,CASRYRGGEKLFF
TRBJ1-1,TRBV10-1,few,TRBD1,TGCGCCAGCAGTGGGGACAGGGGAACTGAAGCTTTCTTT,CASSGDRGTEAFF
TRBJ2-1,TRBV6-4,-,TRBD1,TGTGCCAGCAGTCGCGACAGGGGGACGAATGAGCAGTTCTTC,CASSRDRGTNEQFF
TRBJ1-5,TRBV6-5,once,-,TGTGCCAGCAGTCGCGACATAAGCAATCAGCCCCAGCATTTT,CASSRDISNQPQHF
TRBJ1-1,TRBV29-1,-,TRBD1,TGCAGCGCCCGCCGGGACAGGCGGAACACTGAAGCTTTCTTT,CSARRDRRNTEAFF
TRBJ2-1,TRBV5-1,-,-,TGCGCCAGCAGCTACAACAATGAGCAGTTCTTC,CASSYNNEQFF
TRBJ2-3,TRBV7-3,-,-,TGTGCCAGCAGCCATTCAACCCAGGGAACAGATACGCAGTATTTT,CASSHSTQGTDTQYF
TRBJ2-7,TRBV16,-,TRBD1,TGTGCCAGCAGCTTGGACAGGTTCTCCTACGAGCAGTACTTC,CASSLDRFSYEQYF
TRBJ1-1,TRBV6-1,-,-,TGTGCCAGCAGTGTCATACAGACCTTGAACACTGAAGCTTTCTTT,CASSVIQTLNTEAFF
TRBJ2-3,TRBV4-2,once,TRBD2,TGTGCCAGCAGCCCATTAGCGGGGGGTACGCGGTACCAGTATTTT,CASSPLAGGTRYQYF
TRBJ2-7,TRBV12-5,-,-,TGTGCTAGTGGTTTGGTATCAACCTACAGGGACTCCTACGAGCAGTACTTC,CASGLVSTYRDSYEQYF
TRBJ2-3,TRBV19,-,-,TGTGCCAGTAGTATAGATTGGGCAGGGACAGATACGCAGTATTTT,CASSIDWAGTDTQYF
TRBJ2-3,TRBV28,-,-,TGTGCCAGCAGGCTTTCTGGCTCGGATACGCAGTATTTT,CASRLSGSDTQYF
TRBJ1-1,TRBV5-5,-,-,TGTGCCAGCATCCCAAACAGGGAGCACACTGAAGCTTTCTTT,CASIPNREHTEAFF
TRBJ1-4,TRBV7-8,-,-,TGTGCCAGCAGCTTGCCCGGGGGGACTAATGAAAAACTGTTTTTT,CASSLPGGTNEKLFF
TRBJ2-5,TRBV7-2,-,TRBD1,TGTGCCAGCAGCTTAGTCCCAGGGGGTCAGACCCAGTACTTC,CASSLVPGGQTQYF